This T cell receptor beta chain was captured in a study of T cell responses to AZD1222 COVID-19 vaccine. Study results and caveats: Clonal diversity may have been underestimated in mostly white British donors. Reportedly, nearly half the spike-specific TCRs target unmutated variant regions.

Pooling of second doses given at about 4 or about 12 weeks was done. This CDR3 contains 15 residues. CDR1 SGHVS and CDR2 FQNEAQ come from the germline V gene. V was shortened by 0 bases and J by 4 bases, with 9 bases between the two germline ends. Notes on this clone: What it binds is unknown.

The table came from immunoSEQ multiplex PCR; TCRdb's copy has only in-frame clones and leaves some out. The table lists over 140,000 clones, approximately 92% of them singletons. The sample was peripheral blood, taken 28 days after the second AZD1222 dose. V gene TRBV7-8 combines with J gene TRBJ2-2, with D possibly TRBD2 on 5 matching bases. The source of this sequence is an adult who received the AZD1222 COVID-19 vaccine. The DNA for the CDR3 is TGTGCCAGCAGCTTAGCGGGAGTGAGCACCGGGGAGCTGTTTTTT. Translated: CASSLAGVSTGELFF.